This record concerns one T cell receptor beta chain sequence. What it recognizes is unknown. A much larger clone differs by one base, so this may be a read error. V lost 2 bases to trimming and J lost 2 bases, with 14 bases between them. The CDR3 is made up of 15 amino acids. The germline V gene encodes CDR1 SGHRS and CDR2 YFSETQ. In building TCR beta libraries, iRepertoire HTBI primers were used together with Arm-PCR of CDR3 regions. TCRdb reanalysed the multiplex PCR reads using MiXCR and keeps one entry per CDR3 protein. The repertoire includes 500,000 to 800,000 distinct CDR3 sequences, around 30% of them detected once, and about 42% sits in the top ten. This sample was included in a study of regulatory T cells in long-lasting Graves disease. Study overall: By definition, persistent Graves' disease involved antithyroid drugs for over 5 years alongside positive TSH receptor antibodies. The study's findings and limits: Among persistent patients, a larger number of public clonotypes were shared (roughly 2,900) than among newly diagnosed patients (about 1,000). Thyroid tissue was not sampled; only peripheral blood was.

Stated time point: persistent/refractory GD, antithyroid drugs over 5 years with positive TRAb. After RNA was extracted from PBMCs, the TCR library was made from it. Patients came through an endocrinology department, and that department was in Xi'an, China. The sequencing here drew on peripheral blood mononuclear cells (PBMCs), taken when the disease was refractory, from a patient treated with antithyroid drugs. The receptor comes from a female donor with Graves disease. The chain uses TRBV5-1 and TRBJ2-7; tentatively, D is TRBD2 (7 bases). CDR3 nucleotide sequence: TGCGCCAGCAGCTTCCGGGGGGCGGCAACCTACGAGCAGTACTTC. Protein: CASSFRGAATYEQYF. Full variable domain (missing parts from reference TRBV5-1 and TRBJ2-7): KAGVTQTPRYLIKTRGQQVTLSCSPISGHRSVSWYQQTPGQGLQFLFEYFSETQRNKGNFPGRFSGRQFSNSRSEMNVSTLELGDSALYLCASSFRGAATYEQYFGPGTRLTVT.